This T cell receptor (beta chain) originates from a study of blood T cell repertoires in COVID-19 (TCRdb year 2020). Notes on the research overall: The collaborator samples originated in the United States, Italy and Spain and spanned the acute and convalescent phases of COVID-19. The material from the prospective study consisted of cDNA or gDNA derived from T cells, B-cell-depleted T cells, or PBMCs. The dataset comprised deeply sampled blood TCRbeta repertoires from subjects exposed to, actively infected with, or recovered from COVID-19. The samples were drawn from two sources: the first 160 participants of the ongoing ImmuneRACE study, and over 1,000 subjects contributed by 6 global collaborators. A de-identified subject ID, COVID-19 status, age in years and sex were almost always included in the sample metadata. A freely available public database, intended as a resource for researchers studying the immune response to SARS-CoV-2, is where the repertoires were released. Where available, HLA class I and class II types were taken from metadata supplied by the sample provider and were not determined by assay-based typing. What the research found in general, with its limitations: Clinical and demographic metadata were provided uncurated, with the amount varying by source and participant.

On this clone itself: The antigen this receptor binds is unknown. No base quality values were provided; no much bigger clone lies one nucleotide off.

Whole blood was collected in K2EDTA tubes by collaborating institutions according to the institutions' own protocols. For TCRbeta analysis, collaborators shipped samples as frozen whole blood, isolated PBMCs, or DNA extracted from either of those sample types. TCRbeta CDR3 regions were amplified from genomic DNA by means of the immunoSEQ Assay, a bias-controlled multiplex PCR. Turning to the authors' computational methods: The number of nucleated cells in each sample was estimated from the amplification of reference gene primers within the assay. Sequence reads were collapsed and filtered to measure the absolute abundance of every unique TCRbeta CDR3 rearrangement. Productive Simpson clonality was computed per sample as the square root of Simpson's diversity index over productive rearrangements. TCRdb stores this immuneACCESS table with in-frame sequences only. Part of the clones is absent; in the studies checked, under half of the shortfall reflects unresolved V genes, and no reason is known for the rest. V, J and clone size were drawn from that table, and D and trimming were deduced from the DNA. In all, the sample holds over 15,000 clones, and roughly 82% of those were seen once. Around a fifth of the sample is held by the ten biggest clonotypes.

The sequenced sample was peripheral blood. The receptor comes from a man older than 75 with active COVID-19.

The DNA sequence reads TGCGCCAGCAGCCAAGATGTGTACAGGGGGCGCACAGATACGCAGTATTTT. The encoded protein is CASSQDVYRGRTDTQYF. The chain was built from TRBV4-3 and TRBJ2-3, with 9 central nucleotides matching TRBD1. From V the trimming removes 0 bases and from J it removes 1 base, while the gene matches leave 5 bases of the junction unaccounted for. In the germline V gene, CDR1 corresponds to LGHNA and CDR2 to YSLEER. Counted from cysteine to phenylalanine, this CDR3 has 17 amino acids. CDR3 DNA only is kept here, 51 bases in frame from base 1.